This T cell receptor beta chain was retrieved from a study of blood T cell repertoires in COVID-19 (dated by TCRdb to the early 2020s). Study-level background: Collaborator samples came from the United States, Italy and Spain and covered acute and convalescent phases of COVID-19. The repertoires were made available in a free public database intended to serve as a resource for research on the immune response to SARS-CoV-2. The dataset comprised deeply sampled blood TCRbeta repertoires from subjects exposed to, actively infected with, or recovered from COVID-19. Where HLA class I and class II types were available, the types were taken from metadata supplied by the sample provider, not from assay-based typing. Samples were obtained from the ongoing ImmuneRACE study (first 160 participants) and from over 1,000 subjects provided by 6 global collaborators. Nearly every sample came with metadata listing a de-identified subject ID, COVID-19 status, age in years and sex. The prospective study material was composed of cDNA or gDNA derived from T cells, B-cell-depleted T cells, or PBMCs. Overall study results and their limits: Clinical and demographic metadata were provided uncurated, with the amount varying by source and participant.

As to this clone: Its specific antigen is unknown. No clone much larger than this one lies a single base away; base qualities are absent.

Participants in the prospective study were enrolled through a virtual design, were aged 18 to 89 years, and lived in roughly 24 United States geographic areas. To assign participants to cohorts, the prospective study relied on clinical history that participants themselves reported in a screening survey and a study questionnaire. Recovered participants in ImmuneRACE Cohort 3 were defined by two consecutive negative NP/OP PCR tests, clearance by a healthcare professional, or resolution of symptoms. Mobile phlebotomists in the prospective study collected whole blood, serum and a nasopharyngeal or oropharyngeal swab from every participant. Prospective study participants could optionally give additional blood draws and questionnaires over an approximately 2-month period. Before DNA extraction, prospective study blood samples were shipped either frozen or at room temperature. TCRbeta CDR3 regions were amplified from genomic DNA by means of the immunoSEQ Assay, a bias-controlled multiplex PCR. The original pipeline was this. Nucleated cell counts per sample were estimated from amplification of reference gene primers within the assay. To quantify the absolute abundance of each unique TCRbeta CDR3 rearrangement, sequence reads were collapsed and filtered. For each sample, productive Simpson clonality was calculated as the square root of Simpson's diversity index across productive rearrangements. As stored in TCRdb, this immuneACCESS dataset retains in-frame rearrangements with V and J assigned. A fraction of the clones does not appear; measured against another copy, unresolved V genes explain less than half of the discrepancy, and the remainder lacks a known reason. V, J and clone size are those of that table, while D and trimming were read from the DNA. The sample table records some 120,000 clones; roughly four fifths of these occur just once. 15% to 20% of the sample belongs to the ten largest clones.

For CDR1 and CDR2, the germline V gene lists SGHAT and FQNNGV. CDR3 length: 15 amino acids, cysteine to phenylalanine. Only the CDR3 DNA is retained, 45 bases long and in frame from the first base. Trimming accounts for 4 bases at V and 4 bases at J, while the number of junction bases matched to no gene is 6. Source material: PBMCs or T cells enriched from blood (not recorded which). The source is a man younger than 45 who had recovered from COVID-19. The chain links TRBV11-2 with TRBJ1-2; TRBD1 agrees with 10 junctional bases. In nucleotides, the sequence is TGTGCCAGCAGCTGGATGGACAGGGGGAGCTATGGCTACACCTTC. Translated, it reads CASSWMDRGSYGYTF.